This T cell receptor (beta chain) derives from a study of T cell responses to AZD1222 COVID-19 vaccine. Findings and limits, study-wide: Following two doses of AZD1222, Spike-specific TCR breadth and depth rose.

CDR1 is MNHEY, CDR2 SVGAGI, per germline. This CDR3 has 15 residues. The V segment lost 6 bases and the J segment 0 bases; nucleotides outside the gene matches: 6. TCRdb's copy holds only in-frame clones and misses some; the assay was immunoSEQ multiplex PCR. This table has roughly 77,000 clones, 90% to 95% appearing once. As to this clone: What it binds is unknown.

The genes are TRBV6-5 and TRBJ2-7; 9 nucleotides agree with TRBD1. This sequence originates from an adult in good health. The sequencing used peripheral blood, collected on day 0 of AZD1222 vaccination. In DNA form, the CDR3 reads TGTGCCAGCAGCCGCCCGGGACAGGGCTCCTACGAGCAGTACTTC. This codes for CASSRPGQGSYEQYF.